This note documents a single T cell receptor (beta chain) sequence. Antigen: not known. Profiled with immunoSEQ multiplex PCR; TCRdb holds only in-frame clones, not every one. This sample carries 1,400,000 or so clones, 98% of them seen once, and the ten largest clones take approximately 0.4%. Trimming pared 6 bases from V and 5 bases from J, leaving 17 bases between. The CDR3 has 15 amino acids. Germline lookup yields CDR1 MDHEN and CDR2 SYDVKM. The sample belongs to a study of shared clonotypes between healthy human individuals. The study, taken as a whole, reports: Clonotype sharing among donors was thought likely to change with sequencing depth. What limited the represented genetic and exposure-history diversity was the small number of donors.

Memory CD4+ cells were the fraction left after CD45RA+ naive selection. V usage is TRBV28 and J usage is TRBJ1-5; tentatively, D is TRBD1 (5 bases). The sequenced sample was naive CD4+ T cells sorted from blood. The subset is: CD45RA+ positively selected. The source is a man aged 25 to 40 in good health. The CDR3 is CASSRGSSGHQPQHF. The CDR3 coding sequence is TGTGCCAGCAGCCGCGGGTCTTCAGGGCATCAGCCCCAGCATTTT.